The rows below give T cell receptor beta chains drawn from one sample of a study of blood T cell repertoires in COVID-19. Sequenced by immunoSEQ multiplex PCR; TCRdb stores in-frame clones only, minus some. The sample records 140,000 or so clones, approximately 88% being singletons. Source material: peripheral blood. The origin of the receptors is a man aged 55 to 70 with active or convalescent COVID-19. Each CDR3 is given with its conserved first and last residue. D genes are given only for firm matches. For some rows the clone size is stated as once, few or many, or as a class when expanded; others skip it.

clone_size: -; d_call: TRBD2; j_call: TRBJ2-7; v_call: TRBV5-5; cdr3_aa: CASSFSLGGTYEQYF; cdr3_nt: TGTGCCAGCAGCTTTTCCCTGGGGGGGACCTACGAGCAGTACTTC
clone_size: -; d_call: -; j_call: TRBJ1-2; v_call: TRBV5-1; cdr3_aa: CASSQDSNYGYTF; cdr3_nt: TGCGCCAGCAGCCAGGACAGTAACTATGGCTACACCTTC
clone_size: -; d_call: -; j_call: TRBJ1-2; v_call: TRBV19; cdr3_aa: CASKQGSAGYTF; cdr3_nt: TGTGCCAGTAAACAGGGTTCAGCTGGCTACACCTTC
clone_size: -; d_call: TRBD1; j_call: TRBJ1-2; v_call: TRBV28; cdr3_aa: CASRPQDRGLVGYTF; cdr3_nt: TGTGCCAGCCGTCCACAGGACAGGGGGCTTGTTGGCTACACCTTC
clone_size: -; d_call: -; j_call: TRBJ1-5; v_call: TRBV5-8; cdr3_aa: CASSLFGGGNQPQHF; cdr3_nt: TGTGCCAGCAGCTTGTTTGGGGGCGGCAATCAGCCCCAGCATTTT
clone_size: -; d_call: -; j_call: TRBJ2-3; v_call: TRBV6-6; cdr3_aa: CASNPDFTDTQYF; cdr3_nt: TGTGCCAGCAACCCGGACTTCACAGATACGCAGTATTTT
clone_size: -; d_call: TRBD1; j_call: TRBJ2-5; v_call: TRBV3-1/TRBV3-2; cdr3_aa: CASSHGGTGKETQYF; cdr3_nt: TGTGCCAGCAGCCATGGCGGGACAGGGAAAGAGACCCAGTACTTC
clone_size: -; d_call: TRBD2; j_call: TRBJ2-5; v_call: TRBV30; cdr3_aa: CAWSVRDRGLAGGPGETQYF; cdr3_nt: TGTGCCTGGAGTGTACGGGACAGGGGTCTAGCGGGAGGGCCGGGAGAGACCCAGTACTTC
clone_size: once; d_call: TRBD2; j_call: TRBJ2-7; v_call: TRBV10-3; cdr3_aa: CAISEVAGALEQYF; cdr3_nt: TGTGCCATCAGTGAGGTAGCGGGAGCTCTCGAGCAGTACTTC
clone_size: -; d_call: TRBD2; j_call: TRBJ2-1; v_call: TRBV11-2; cdr3_aa: CASSLVGLEYNEQFF; cdr3_nt: TGTGCCAGCAGCTTAGTGGGACTAGAATACAATGAGCAGTTCTTC
clone_size: -; d_call: TRBD1; j_call: TRBJ2-1; v_call: TRBV5-1; cdr3_aa: CASSSGQGNEQFF; cdr3_nt: TGCGCCAGCAGCTCGGGACAGGGGAATGAGCAGTTCTTC
clone_size: -; d_call: TRBD2; j_call: TRBJ2-2; v_call: TRBV6-2/TRBV6-3; cdr3_aa: CASSYASGRRPTGELFF; cdr3_nt: TGTGCCAGCAGTTACGCTAGCGGGAGAAGACCCACCGGGGAGCTGTTTTTT
clone_size: -; d_call: TRBD1; j_call: TRBJ2-3; v_call: TRBV13; cdr3_aa: CASSGRDRASDTQYF; cdr3_nt: TGTGCCAGCAGCGGGCGGGACAGGGCGTCAGATACGCAGTATTTT